This T cell receptor (beta chain) came from a study of blood T cell repertoires in COVID-19. The germline gives CDR1 SGHVS, CDR2 FNYEAQ. This CDR3 is built from 15 residues. Trimming took 0 bases from V and 5 from J; bases not matched to a gene: 5. The table came from immunoSEQ multiplex PCR; TCRdb's copy has only in-frame clones and leaves some out. The data contain some 180,000 clones, around 81% of them singletons. The clonotype comes from a woman at least 80 years old with COVID-19, enrolled during active disease. The J gene is TRBJ2-7, the V gene TRBV7-6; 9 bases align to TRBD1. The sequencing sample was made of peripheral blood. In DNA, the CDR3 is TGTGCCAGCAGCTTAGCGGGACAGGGTCACCACGAGCAGTACTTC. This gives the protein CASSLAGQGHHEQYF.